This note documents a single TCR beta chain sequence. The antigen is unknown. The sample comes from a study of regulatory T cells in long-lasting Graves disease. General study results and limits: There was favoring of TRBV28, TRBJ1-2 and TRBJ2-5 in persistent disease.

Time point reported: newly diagnosed GD, antithyroid drugs for less than 3 months. Extracted PBMC RNA gave rise to the TCR library. Arm-PCR of CDR3 regions and iRepertoire HTBI primers were used to build TCR beta libraries. TCRdb re-called the multiplex PCR reads with MiXCR, one entry per CDR3 protein. The sample yields about 540,000 distinct CDR3 sequences, 13% seen once. CDR3 length: 15 residues. Germline trimming cut 7 bases from V and 9 bases from J; bases unmatched to any gene: 15. The germline gives CDR1 MGHDK, CDR2 SYGVNS. The same specimen was also included in a second study, on T cells in Graves' hyperthyroidism and ophthalmopathy. From that report: Peripheral blood also featured most of the thyroid clonotypes expanded above 0.001.

The sequencing used peripheral blood mononuclear cells (PBMCs), collected at new diagnosis, from a patient treated with antithyroid drugs. The TCR was taken from a man aged 25-45 years with Graves disease. The J gene is TRBJ2-1, the V gene TRBV25-1; 7 bases match TRBD1. The CDR3 is CASTYLSGGNAEQFF. The CDR3 DNA sequence: TGTGCCAGCACGTATCTATCAGGGGGTAATGCTGAGCAGTTCTTC.